This TCR beta chain was documented in a study of blood T cell repertoires in COVID-19. Whole-study context: The samples span acute and convalescent COVID-19 from the United States, Italy and Spain. From T cells, B-cell-depleted T cells, or PBMCs came the material, which was cDNA or gDNA.

V lost 1 base, J lost 5 bases, and 8 bases stayed unmatched. Germline CDR1 LGHNA, CDR2 YNFKEQ. This CDR3 region has 16 residues. A few counts support this clone. The authors' processing: Estimation of nucleated cell counts relied on the amplification of reference gene primers. TCRdb's copy holds only in-frame clones and misses some; the assay was immunoSEQ multiplex PCR. That table gives V, J and clone size, and the DNA gave D and trimming. Of about 160,000 clones listed, around 80% are singletons. The gene calls are TRBV4-2 and TRBJ2-1, with 7 bases aligning to TRBD2. The sequencing input was peripheral blood. This sequence was found in a man aged 55 to 70 with active or convalescent COVID-19. The DNA for the CDR3 is TGTGCCAGCAGCCAAGGGACGGGAGGAGGGGACAATGAGCAGTTCTTC. Translated: CASSQGTGGGDNEQFF.